The entry that follows covers one T cell receptor (beta chain) sequence. Its antigen has not been determined. No much larger clone exists at a distance of one base, and base qualities are not known. The source of the sample is a study of blood T cell repertoires in COVID-19 (dated by TCRdb to about 2020). For the wider study: Samples covering the acute and convalescent phases of COVID-19 were provided by collaborators in the United States, Italy and Spain. The material from the prospective study consisted of cDNA or gDNA derived from T cells, B-cell-depleted T cells, or PBMCs. Subjects who had been exposed to COVID-19, were actively infected with it, or had recovered from it provided the deeply sampled blood TCRbeta repertoires that made up the dataset. The repertoires were released in a freely available public database intended as a resource for research on the immune response to SARS-CoV-2. Samples were obtained from the ongoing ImmuneRACE study (first 160 participants) and from 1,200 or so subjects provided by 6 global collaborators. A de-identified subject ID, COVID-19 status, age in years and sex were almost always included in the sample metadata. Where available, HLA class I and class II types were obtained from metadata supplied by the sample provider rather than from assay-based typing.

The immunoSEQ Assay, a bias-controlled multiplex PCR, was used to amplify TCRbeta CDR3 regions from genomic DNA. In the authors' own workflow: The number of nucleated cells in each sample was estimated by amplification of reference gene primers within the assay. To quantify the absolute abundance of each unique TCRbeta CDR3 rearrangement, sequence reads were collapsed and filtered. For each sample, productive Simpson clonality was calculated as the square root of Simpson's diversity index over productive rearrangements. TCRdb limited this immuneACCESS table to in-frame rearrangements with V and J called. A share of clones is missing; checked studies link under half to unresolved V genes, and the rest is unexplained. D and trimming come from the DNA, and the V and J calls and clone size come from that table. Counted in this sample were around 140,000 clones; over 80% of them appeared once. Under 3% of the sample is taken by the ten largest.

V is pared back by 0 bases and J by 3 bases, with 26 bases lying between the germline termini. The germline V gene supplies CDR1 MGHRA and CDR2 YSYEKL. Inclusive of the bounding cysteine and phenylalanine, the CDR3 is 20 residues long. CDR3 DNA is the only sequence kept; it has 60 bases, read in frame from the first base. Whole blood was collected in K2EDTA tubes by collaborating institutions according to the institutions' own protocols. Collaborator samples were shipped for TCRbeta analysis as frozen whole blood, isolated PBMCs, or DNA extracted from either sample type. What the authors observed across the whole study: The amount of clinical and demographic metadata varied by source and participant and was provided uncurated.

The sequence was obtained from a man aged 45-65 years with active COVID-19. The sequenced material came from peripheral blood. Here the chain combines TRBV4-1 and TRBJ1-2; the D gene is perhaps TRBD1, on 6 matching bases. The DNA reads as follows: TGCGCCAGCAGCCAAGAATTCGGGCAGGGGACGGTGGGAAGACACTATGGCTACACCTTC. Translated, it reads CASSQEFGQGTVGRHYGYTF.